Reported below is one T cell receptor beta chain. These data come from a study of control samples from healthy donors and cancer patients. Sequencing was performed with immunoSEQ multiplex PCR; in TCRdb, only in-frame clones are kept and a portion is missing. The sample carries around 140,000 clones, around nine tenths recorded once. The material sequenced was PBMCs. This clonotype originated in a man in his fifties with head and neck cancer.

The CDR3 loop reads CASSTGDRGNSPLHF. DNA of the CDR3: TGTGCCAGTAGTACCGGGGACAGGGGAAATTCACCCCTCCACTTT. This chain uses TRBV19 with TRBJ1-6; 10 bases are shared with TRBD1. The CDR3 is made up of 15 amino acids. J was trimmed by 7 bases and V by 4 bases; bases with no gene match: 4. CDR1 and CDR2 from the germline V gene are LNHDA and SQIVND (reference sequence).